This TCR beta chain was documented in a study of OX40 agonist ivuxolimab in advanced cancers. Looking at the study overall: Ivuxolimab, an agonist antibody against OX40 (CD134), was given to patients.

Points from the study as a whole: Expanded clones belonging to CD8+ T cells outnumbered, on average, those of CD4+. At 0.1 to 3.0 mg/kg and by week 6, clonal expansion occurred in CD4+ and CD8+ blood T cells.

Here immunoSEQ multiplex PCR was the method, and the copy in TCRdb shows in-frame clones only, minus some. The table shows 81,000 or so clones, with around nine tenths occurring only once. Details on this clone: The antigen is unknown.

The V end was cut by 1 base, the J end by 7 bases, with 11 bases between. The CDR3 has 13 amino acids. The V gene's germline CDR1 is SGHAT and CDR2 FQNNGV. Autoimmune disease history or systemic immunosuppression led to patients being barred. Source: CD4+ or CD8+ T cells sorted from blood, taken in a trial of the OX40 agonist ivuxolimab. The chain employs TRBV11-2 and TRBJ2-7; unclear D gene. The clonotype originates from an adult with an advanced solid tumor such as melanoma, head and neck, liver or kidney cancer. CDR3 residues: CASSLVRVGEQYF. In DNA form, the CDR3 reads TGTGCCAGCAGCTTAGTTAGGGTCGGGGAGCAGTACTTC.